This TCR beta chain appears in the sequencing data of a study of beta chain features in type 1 diabetes (dated by TCRdb to the late 2010s). About the investigation overall: Patients and healthy donors did not differ in mean age, gender distribution, total cell number or subset yield. Across all samples, around 99 million sorted cells were examined, and cell number per subset correlated strongly with RNA yield. In the study, recently diagnosed type 1 diabetes patients and matched healthy donors were compared on the TCRB repertoires of their sorted circulating CD4+ T cell subsets. Whereas all 30 or so donors provided naive and central memory subsets, regulatory and stem cell-like memory subsets were isolated from just 8 patients and about eight healthy donors. Results and caveats for the whole study, not just this receptor: Naive, central memory and regulatory TCRB repertoires appeared more similar among patients than among healthy donors. Type 1 diabetes patients showed a moderate but significant shortening of TCRB CDR3 length in all four CD4+ subsets. HLA sub-analyses involved small numbers of individuals, so any influence of HLA type on TCRB rearrangement remained unresolved. Fewer insertions and more nucleotide deletions at VDJ recombination sites were observed in patients with type 1 diabetes, implying thymic rearrangement abnormalities. Sequencing cDNA rather than genomic DNA could over-represent highly expressing activated cells, although activation and CD3 levels did not differ between groups. PCR may preferentially amplify shorter templates, but because patient and control samples were amplified and corrected together, any resulting skew would affect both groups equally.

The High Capacity cDNA Reverse Transcription Kit was used to reverse transcribe all of the isolated RNA, meaning that expressed TCRB transcripts were what got sequenced. Naive, central memory and regulatory T cell samples underwent deep immunoSEQ sequencing, averaging about 3.57 million total reads per sample. Sorted cells were lysed in RLT buffer, and RNA was extracted using DNase-treated RNeasy Micro or Mini kits according to cell number. Each cell subset was processed separately to prevent cross-contamination, with patient and healthy donor samples processed together. The immunoSEQ multiplex PCR was used to amplify TCRB sequences from cDNA, yielding 87-bp fragments that span the CDR3 region. Sequencing of the amplicons was done on the Illumina HiSeq platform. As for the original processing: PCR bias was corrected computationally using synthetic template baselines, and reads within Hamming distance 2 were collapsed, with unmergeable singletons discarded. Reads were aligned to IMGT to assign V, D and J genes, CDR3 length, and insertions or deletions at six rearrangement sites. Within each subset, clonotype counts were normalized to sorted cell number, after which true diversity and Gini coefficients were computed with the tcR R package. Repertoire sharing was quantified using the overlap coefficient calculated on TCRB nucleotide sequences. As a proxy for the pre-selection repertoire, out-of-frame TCRB sequences from naive cells were analyzed. TCRdb mirrors the immuneACCESS table, restricted to in-frame sequences. Some clones are absent from its copies; in checked studies, under half trace to an unresolved V gene, and the reason for the others is unknown. Clone size and the V and J calls come from that table; the DNA yielded D and trimming. In this sample the table shows around 250,000 clones, approximately 14% of which occur a single time. The ten largest clones add up to 0.017% of the sample.

A single peripheral blood draw of about 116 mL on average was collected from each donor into heparinised tubes. A BD FACSAria II and a panel including CD45RO, CCR7, CD25, CD127, CD95 and CD27 were used to sort naive, central memory, regulatory and stem cell-like memory CD4+ T cells. A purity above 95% was achieved for all sorted populations. Right away, PBMCs were isolated by Lymphoprep density gradient centrifugation and were stained directly, with no culture step. To minimize batch effects, samples were stained and sorted in pairs, one healthy donor with one patient per experiment. This clone showed up just a few times. It has no known antigen specificity. Within one base of it there is no much larger clone, and no base qualities were kept. The receptor's source is a man aged 30 to 39 with type 1 diabetes. The material sequenced was naive CD4+ T cells from blood. What the cell subset or site label conveys for this sample: true naive CD4+ T cells.

The CDR3 protein is CAWIMNTEAFF. The DNA reads as follows: TGTGCCTGGATTATGAACACTGAAGCTTTCTTT. The V and J genes are TRBV30 and TRBJ1-1; there is no confident call for the D gene. V loses 4 bases, J loses 0 bases, and the germline ends lie 3 bases apart. Looking up the germline V gene (reference sequence) yields CDR1 GTSNPN and CDR2 SVGIG. The CDR3 runs 11 residues from the cysteine to the phenylalanine. Only CDR3 DNA is held: 33 bases, read in frame from base 1.